The rows below give T cell receptor beta chains drawn from one sample of a study of blood T cell repertoires in COVID-19. Sequenced by immunoSEQ multiplex PCR; TCRdb stores in-frame clones only, minus some. The table lists around 180,000 clones, less than 85% of them singletons, with 6% to 8.5% in the top ten. Sequenced material: peripheral blood. The receptors were sampled from a human donor in a cohort sampled during active COVID-19. CDR3s include the opening cysteine and the closing phenylalanine or tryptophan. D genes are given only for firm matches. Expanded clones get a size class; other rows say once, few or many, or leave the size out.

>TRBV7-3|TRBD2|TRBJ2-3|-
CASSLKLAGGGTDTQYF
TGTGCCAGCAGCTTAAAACTAGCGGGGGGCGGCACAGATACGCAGTATTTT
>TRBV15|TRBD2|TRBJ2-2|-
CATSRDSGGAGELFF
TGTGCCACCAGCAGAGATAGCGGGGGGGCCGGGGAGCTGTTTTTT
>TRBV5-1|-|TRBJ1-3|-
CASSWDTGNTIYF
TGCGCCAGCAGCTGGGACACTGGAAACACCATATATTTT
>TRBV24-1|-|TRBJ1-1|-
CATGSRDSNTEAFF
TGTGCCACCGGCTCACGGGACTCGAACACTGAAGCTTTCTTT
>TRBV24-1|-|TRBJ1-2|-
CATSDPGKGDGYTF
TGTGCCACCAGTGACCCAGGGAAGGGGGATGGCTACACCTTC
>TRBV2|-|TRBJ1-4|-
CASSVLGATNEKLFF
TGTGCCAGCAGTGTGTTGGGGGCTACTAATGAAAAACTGTTTTTT
>TRBV7-2|-|TRBJ2-7|-
CASSSTLTWAEQYF
TGTGCCAGCAGCTCCACTTTGACGTGGGCCGAGCAGTACTTC
>TRBV27|-|TRBJ2-7|-
CASGSVVSSYEQYF
TGTGCCAGTGGCAGCGTAGTCAGTTCCTACGAGCAGTACTTC
>TRBV7-9|-|TRBJ2-5|-
CASSLTIQETQYF
TGTGCCAGCAGCTTAACAATTCAAGAGACCCAGTACTTC
>TRBV29-1|-|TRBJ2-2|-
CSVVVAVETGELFF
TGCAGCGTTGTGGTTGCGGTGGAAACCGGGGAGCTGTTTTTT
>TRBV4-1|-|TRBJ1-6|-
CASSQGSRGSLHF
TGCGCCAGCAGCCAAGGATCACGGGGATCCCTCCACTTT
>TRBV6-5|TRBD1|TRBJ1-2|-
CASRTTGTTYGYTF
TGTGCCAGCAGAACGACAGGGACCACCTATGGCTACACCTTC
>TRBV5-5|-|TRBJ1-1|-
CASSLKTGLTEAFF
TGTGCCAGCAGCTTAAAAACAGGGTTAACTGAAGCTTTCTTT
>TRBV30|-|TRBJ2-5|-
CAWSEGETQYF
TGTGCCTGGAGTGAGGGGGAGACCCAGTACTTC
>TRBV12-3/TRBV12-4|-|TRBJ2-1|once
CASSSTGYNEQFF
TGTGCCAGCAGTTCTACAGGGTACAATGAGCAGTTCTTC
>TRBV2|-|TRBJ1-6|-
CASTGLVNSPLHF
TGTGCCAGCACCGGACTCGTTAATTCACCCCTCCACTTT
>TRBV7-2|-|TRBJ2-7|-
CASSLAGAGPVSYEQYF
TGTGCCAGCAGCTTAGCGGGTGCGGGGCCGGTTTCCTACGAGCAGTACTTC
>TRBV6-2/TRBV6-3|-|TRBJ2-3|once
CASSFPPLSDTQYF
TGTGCCAGCAGTTTCCCCCCTCTATCAGATACGCAGTATTTT
>TRBV13|-|TRBJ2-6|-
CASSSTDPPGANVLTF
TGTGCCAGCAGCTCAACAGACCCTCCTGGGGCCAACGTCCTGACTTTC
>TRBV11-2|-|TRBJ2-1|-
CASSFPIADNEQFF
TGTGCCAGCAGCTTCCCAATAGCGGACAATGAGCAGTTCTTC
>TRBV4-1|-|TRBJ2-7|-
CASSWGGSTSSYEQYF
TGCGCCAGCAGCTGGGGAGGCTCCACGAGCTCCTACGAGCAGTACTTC
>TRBV9|-|TRBJ1-6|-
CASSAGGLNSPLHF
TGTGCCAGCAGCGCGGGAGGATTGAATTCACCCCTCCACTTT
>TRBV5-4|TRBD1|TRBJ1-1|-
CASSPRDRGITEAFF
TGTGCCAGCAGCCCAAGGGACAGGGGTATCACTGAAGCTTTCTTT
>TRBV3-1/TRBV3-2|-|TRBJ1-5|-
CASSQDLRDQPQHF
TGTGCCAGCAGCCAAGATCTCCGGGATCAGCCCCAGCATTTT
>TRBV19|TRBD1|TRBJ2-7|-
CASSQTGGLAGEQYF
TGTGCCAGTAGTCAGACAGGGGGCCTAGCGGGCGAGCAGTACTTC
>TRBV9|-|TRBJ1-2|once
CASSLNRVDYGYTF
TGTGCCAGCAGCCTTAACAGGGTTGACTATGGCTACACCTTC
>TRBV29-1|-|TRBJ1-1|few
CSVEDLGTRGTF
TGCAGCGTTGAAGATCTTGGGACACGGGGTACGTTT
>TRBV11-2|-|TRBJ1-3|-
CASRAPGRRDTIYF
TGTGCCAGCAGGGCCCCCGGCCGCCGGGACACCATATATTTT
>TRBV5-1|-|TRBJ2-7|-
CASSLSVSPPYEQYF
TGCGCCAGCAGCCTTAGCGTCTCCCCGCCCTACGAGCAGTACTTC
>TRBV6-5|TRBD1|TRBJ1-1|-
CASSDRGRTEAFF
TGTGCCAGCAGCGACAGGGGGCGGACTGAAGCTTTCTTT
>TRBV19|-|TRBJ2-7|-
CASSAGTTYEQYF
TGTGCCAGTAGTGCCGGGACAACCTACGAGCAGTACTTC
>TRBV6-5|TRBD1|TRBJ2-7|-
CASSYLGTGNSYEQYF
TGTGCCAGCAGTTACCTCGGGACAGGTAACTCCTACGAGCAGTACTTC
>TRBV6-6|TRBD1|TRBJ1-6|-
CASSPLQGGDLLSSYNSPLHF
TGTGCCAGCAGCCCGTTGCAGGGGGGCGATCTCTTAAGCTCCTATAATTCACCCCTCCACTTT
>TRBV19|-|TRBJ1-2|-
CASSIPGLDGYTF
TGTGCCAGTAGTATCCCCGGGTTGGATGGCTACACCTTC
>TRBV4-1|-|TRBJ2-7|-
CASSQNQGSSYEQYF
TGCGCCAGCAGCCAAAACCAGGGGAGCTCCTACGAGCAGTACTTC
>TRBV4-1|-|TRBJ1-1|-
CASSQPMVEGWAEAFF
TGCGCCAGCAGCCAACCGATGGTGGAGGGGTGGGCTGAAGCTTTCTTT
>TRBV11-2|TRBD2|TRBJ2-1|-
CASSLGGRTGTRVYNEQFF
TGTGCCAGCAGCTTGGGAGGCCGCACCGGGACTAGGGTCTACAATGAGCAGTTCTTC
>TRBV9|-|TRBJ2-6|-
CASSESTHEANVLTF
TGTGCCAGCAGCGAATCCACTCACGAGGCCAACGTCCTGACTTTC
>TRBV19|-|TRBJ2-1|once
CATRRGPYNEQFF
TGTGCCACCAGGAGGGGACCCTACAATGAGCAGTTCTTC
>TRBV11-2|TRBD1|TRBJ2-7|-
CASSPDRVGEQYF
TGTGCCAGCAGCCCGGACAGGGTAGGCGAGCAGTACTTC
>TRBV12-3/TRBV12-4|-|TRBJ2-1|-
CASIHSGGSEQFF
TGTGCCAGCATCCACAGTGGGGGCTCCGAGCAGTTCTTC
>TRBV7-3|TRBD2|TRBJ2-3|-
CASSFRAGASDTQYF
TGTGCCAGCAGCTTTCGAGCGGGGGCCTCAGATACGCAGTATTTT
>TRBV4-1|-|TRBJ1-5|few
CASSQELGLAQPQHF
TGCGCCAGCAGCCAAGAGTTGGGCCTGGCCCAGCCCCAGCATTTT
>TRBV5-1|TRBD2|TRBJ2-7|-
CASSLGALAGDEQYF
TGCGCCAGCAGCTTGGGGGCCCTAGCGGGGGACGAGCAGTACTTC
>TRBV5-1|TRBD1|TRBJ2-3|-
CASSSDRDRGSATQYF
TGCGCCAGCAGCTCGGACAGGGACCGGGGATCCGCTACGCAGTATTTT
>TRBV14|-|TRBJ1-1|-
CASRQQGGTEAFF
TGTGCCAGCAGGCAACAGGGTGGGACTGAAGCTTTCTTT
>TRBV5-5|-|TRBJ1-1|few
CASSLASNTEAFF
TGTGCCAGCAGCTTGGCAAGCAACACTGAAGCTTTCTTT
>TRBV6-5|TRBD1|TRBJ1-3|-
CASSPQTGPGNTIYF
TGTGCCAGCAGTCCACAGACAGGGCCTGGAAACACCATATATTTT
>TRBV7-9|-|TRBJ1-1|-
CASIPWTPTRQNTEAFF
TGTGCCAGCATTCCTTGGACACCGACTAGACAAAACACTGAAGCTTTCTTT
>TRBV27|TRBD1|TRBJ1-2|-
CASSFNRDRGYGYTF
TGTGCCAGCAGTTTCAACCGGGACAGGGGCTATGGCTACACCTTC
>TRBV5-4|-|TRBJ1-1|-
CASSSFSGEGTEAFF
TGTGCCAGCAGCTCCTTTTCGGGAGAAGGCACTGAAGCTTTCTTT
>TRBV6-4|TRBD2|TRBJ2-4|-
CASWGGRAKNIQYF
TGTGCCAGCTGGGGGGGAAGGGCCAAAAACATTCAGTACTTC
>TRBV10-3|TRBD1|TRBJ2-7|-
CAAEDRAYEQYF
TGTGCCGCAGAGGACAGGGCCTACGAGCAGTACTTC
>TRBV19|TRBD2|TRBJ2-2|-
CASRLAGGLTNTGELFF
TGTGCCAGCAGACTAGCGGGGGGTCTTACGAACACCGGGGAGCTGTTTTTT
>TRBV10-2|-|TRBJ1-1|once
CASSLTGSEAFF
TGCGCCAGCAGTTTAACAGGGAGTGAAGCTTTCTTT
>TRBV11-2|TRBD1|TRBJ2-2|once
CASSLNRGSNTGELFF
TGTGCCAGCAGCTTAAACAGGGGGTCGAACACCGGGGAGCTGTTTTTT
>TRBV19|-|TRBJ2-1|-
CASSIDLLAFDNEQFF
TGTGCCAGTAGTATAGATCTACTAGCTTTCGACAATGAGCAGTTCTTC
>TRBV5-1|-|TRBJ1-2|-
CASSLEDSAGVSYGYTF
TGCGCCAGCAGCTTGGAGGATTCGGCAGGGGTATCATATGGCTACACCTTC
>TRBV7-9|-|TRBJ1-1|-
CASSPYVRDTEAFF
TGTGCCAGCAGCCCCTACGTCAGGGACACTGAAGCTTTCTTT